These 20 T cell receptor beta chains came from one sample sequenced in a study of cytomegalovirus exposure and HLA in healthy donors. With 60 Vbeta and 13 Jbeta primers, the PCR was carried out. The data were produced by immunoSEQ multiplex PCR, yet TCRdb's version contains in-frame clones alone and is incomplete. Among about 150,000 clones, roughly 74% were seen once, and the ten largest hold approximately 2.6%. Sample: PBMCs. The source of these receptors is a man aged 18-30 years in good health and CMV-seronegative.

This clone came up once. The chain employs TRBV5-1 and TRBJ1-2; 7 bases line up with TRBD1. In germline, CDR1 is SGHRS, CDR2 YFSETQ. The CDR3 runs 14 residues. V trimming: 0 bases; J trimming: 4 bases; junction bases outside the gene matches: 3. The CDR3 reads CASSLEGALYGYTF. In nucleotides, the CDR3 is TGCGCCAGCAGCTTGGAGGGGGCCCTCTATGGCTACACCTTC.

The J gene is TRBJ2-5, the V gene TRBV2; 10 bases match TRBD1. Germline V lookup: CDR1 SNHLY, CDR2 FYNNEI. The CDR3 extends over 13 amino acids. The J segment lost 5 bases and the V segment lost 10 bases, leaving 7 bases of the junction unmatched. This CDR3 reads CAKTGGTEETQYF. CDR3 bases: TGTGCCAAGACAGGGGGCACAGAGGAGACCCAGTACTTC.

This clone was observed a handful of times. The gene calls are TRBV27 and TRBJ1-2; the match to TRBD1 covers 9 bases. V lost 6 bases, J lost 5 bases, and 13 bases stayed unmatched. The CDR3 runs 16 residues. Germline CDR1 and CDR2: MNHEY and SMNVEV (reference sequence). CDR3 in amino acids: CASSHRDGTGNYGYTF. The CDR3 DNA sequence: TGTGCCAGCAGCCATCGAGACGGGACAGGGAATTATGGCTACACCTTC.

V and J are TRBV2 and TRBJ1-1, with no clear D. CDR1 is SNHLY, CDR2 FYNNEI, per germline. V was shortened by 8 bases and J by 4 bases, with 5 bases between the two germline ends. This CDR3 spans 10 amino acids. The CDR3 protein is CASAGTEAFF. As DNA, the CDR3 is TGTGCCAGCGCGGGCACTGAAGCTTTCTTT. Combining the CDR3 with reference TRBV2 and TRBJ1-1 gives the whole variable domain EPEVTQTPSHQVTQMGQEVILRCVPISNHLYFYWYRQILGQKVEFLVSFYNNEISEKSEIFDDQFSVERPDGSNFTLKIRSTKLEDSAMYFCASAGTEAFFGQGTRLTVV.

The rearrangement links TRBV7-9 to TRBJ2-1; possibly TRBD1 for D (6 bases). The V end was cut by 4 bases, the J end by 2 bases, with 15 bases between. This CDR3 contains 16 residues. CDR1 is SEHNR and CDR2 is FQNEAQ in the germline V gene (reference sequence). DNA of the CDR3: TGTGCCAGCAGCTCTTCCGGGACATGGGCCTACAATGAGCAGTTCTTC. This gives the protein CASSSSGTWAYNEQFF.

The rearrangement joins TRBV5-6 to TRBJ1-1; perhaps TRBD1 as D (6 bases). The CDR3 contains 15 residues. Looked up from germline, CDR1 is SGHDT and CDR2 is YYEEEE. Trimming stripped 0 bases from V and 3 bases from J, with 12 bases between. CDR3 DNA: TGTGCCAGCAGCTTGGTTGGGGGCGCGCACACTGAAGCTTTCTTT. This codes for CASSLVGGAHTEAFF.

This clone was found a few times. The chain is built from TRBV4-3 and TRBJ1-4; no clear D. CDR3 length: 16 amino acids. Germline V gives CDR1 LGHNA, CDR2 YSLEER. The ends were cut back, 0 bases at V and 3 bases at J, with 11 bases in the middle. CDR3 loop: CASSQDLKGANEKLFF. The CDR3 DNA sequence: TGCGCCAGCAGCCAAGATCTTAAAGGAGCTAATGAAAAACTGTTTTTT.

A note on this clone: One junction end disagrees with the germline gene, perhaps due to a read error. V usage is TRBV7-9 and J usage is TRBJ2-7, with D possibly being TRBD2 (5 bases). The CDR3 covers 16 residues. Germline CDR1 SEHNR, CDR2 FQNEAQ (reference sequence). The CDR3 DNA reads as TGTGCCAGCAGCCTAGCACAAGGAGGAATCTCCTACGAGCAGTACTTC. This encodes CASSLAQGGISYEQYF.

In DNA, the CDR3 is TGTGCCAGCACCCTATCGCAGGGGGCGGGCTCCTACGAGCAGTACTTC. This sequence encodes CASTLSQGAGSYEQYF. J is TRBJ2-7 and V is TRBV11-2; TRBD1 agrees at 8 bases. The CDR3 has 16 residues. Germline-derived CDR1 and CDR2 are SGHAT and FQNNGV. The J segment lost 0 bases and the V segment lost 7 bases, leaving 11 bases of the junction unmatched.

The chain is built from TRBV6-5 and TRBJ2-7, with TRBD1 matching over 8 bases. CDR3 length equals 13 residues. With V trimmed by 6 bases and J by 2 bases, 3 bases remained unmatched. Germline V gene sequence: CDR1 MNHEY, CDR2 SVGAGI. DNA of the CDR3: TGTGCCAGCAGCCGGGGACAGGCCTACGAGCAGTACGTC. It yields the protein CASSRGQAYEQYV.

The chain employs TRBV11-2 and TRBJ2-4; D may be TRBD2 (6 bases). This CDR3 has 15 residues. The germline gives CDR1 SGHAT, CDR2 FQNNGV. The ends were cut back, 5 bases at V and 5 bases at J, with 16 bases in the middle. CDR3 region: CASSPGDLRQNIQYF. The CDR3 DNA sequence: TGTGCCAGCAGCCCCGGGGACTTACGGCAAAACATTCAGTACTTC.

The chain uses TRBV5-6 and TRBJ2-5, with 8 bases fitting TRBD1. V lost 0 bases to trimming and J lost 5 bases; unmatched junction nucleotides: 6. The CDR3 consists of 15 residues. Germline CDR1 is SGHDT and CDR2 is YYEEEE. CDR3 sequence (DNA): TGTGCCAGCAGCTTGGCAACAGGGGGGTTTGAGACCCAGTACTTC. Its translation: CASSLATGGFETQYF.

In its sample, this clone was seen once. The rearrangement joins TRBV6-1 to TRBJ1-4; D uncertain. Trimming left V 6 bases short and J 5 bases short, with 13 bases between. CDR3 length: 14 amino acids. Germline V gene lookup returns CDR1 MNHNS and CDR2 SASEGT. The CDR3 DNA follows: TGTGCCAGCAGGGATAGCACCTTCAATGAAAAACTGTTTTTT. The encoded protein is CASRDSTFNEKLFF.

The chain has TRBV7-6 and TRBJ1-1, with D tentatively TRBD1 (5 bases). V shed 5 bases and J shed 6 bases, with 19 bases lying between them. CDR1 SGHVS and CDR2 FNYEAQ come from the germline V gene. The CDR3 loop spans 15 amino acids. The CDR3, as DNA: TGTGCCAGCAGCAGTGAGGCGGGGCGTGGAGCTGAAGCTTTCTTT. Translation gives CASSSEAGRGAEAFF.

This chain connects TRBV30 to TRBJ2-7; D ambiguous. The CDR3 spans 12 residues. Between the trimmed V and J ends, which lost 8 bases and 3 bases, there was a span of 14 bases. The germline V gene encodes CDR1 GTSNPN and CDR2 SVGIG (reference sequence). DNA for the CDR3: TGTGCCGGGAACCGAGACATCTACGAGCAGTACTTC. Translating it yields CAGNRDIYEQYF.

Comment on this clone: Within the sample, other DNA sequences also encode this same CDR3. The rearrangement joins TRBV5-6 to TRBJ2-5; TRBD2 matches 11 bases. The CDR3 sequence is 15 residues long. Per the germline V gene, CDR1 is SGHDT and CDR2 is YYEEEE. V was clipped by 1 base and J by 1 base; unmatched bases: 0. CDR3 DNA sequence: TGTGCCAGCAGCTTGACTAGCGGGGGCCAAGAGACCCAGTACTTC. This sequence encodes CASSLTSGGQETQYF.

V usage is TRBV27 and J usage is TRBJ1-2; D is perhaps TRBD1 (5 bases). Per the germline V gene, CDR1 is MNHEY and CDR2 is SMNVEV (reference sequence). This CDR3 region has 16 residues. V shed 5 bases and J shed 2 bases, with 18 bases lying between them. In DNA, the CDR3 is TGTGCCAGCAGTCCATTACAGGCGATGTGGAACTATGGCTACACCTTC. Residues: CASSPLQAMWNYGYTF.

The V gene is TRBV2, the J gene TRBJ2-7; the D is unclear. The length of the CDR3 is 11 residues. With 8 bases removed from V and 6 bases from J, the gap between germline ends came to 11 bases. The germline CDR1 and CDR2 sequences are SNHLY and FYNNEI. The CDR3 loop reads CASVGWGEQYV. CDR3 sequence (DNA): TGTGCCAGCGTGGGTTGGGGCGAGCAGTACGTC.

The CDR3 protein is CASRGATNTGELFF. The DNA for the CDR3 is TGTGCCAGCAGAGGGGCTACGAACACCGGGGAGCTGTTTTTT. The chain recombines TRBV2 with TRBJ2-2, with D perhaps TRBD1 (5 bases). Deletions cut 6 bases from V and 0 bases from J, with 8 bases between. The CDR3 is 14 amino acids. Germline V CDR1 and CDR2: SNHLY, FYNNEI.

V usage is TRBV9 and J usage is TRBJ1-3; D is unclear. The CDR3 has 16 residues. Germline CDR1 is SGDLS and CDR2 is YYNGEE. Deletions cut 0 bases from V and 0 bases from J, with 10 bases between. The CDR3: CASSVGGVLSGNTIYF. In DNA, the CDR3 is TGTGCCAGCAGCGTAGGGGGAGTCCTCTCTGGAAACACCATATATTTT.